These 29 T cell receptor beta chains share one sample of origin, sequenced in a study of STAT5B mutations in CD4+ large granular lymphocyte leukemia. Sequenced by immunoSEQ multiplex PCR; TCRdb stores in-frame clones only, minus some. The table has some 30,000 clones, about 85% seen once. Sequencing was done on a sample of CD4+ T cells from blood buffy coats. These receptors were collected from a human donor in good health.

The chain has TRBV11-3 and TRBJ2-2; D not certain. The germline V and J ends were trimmed by 1 base and 2 bases, with 5 bases remaining between them. The CDR3 sequence is 14 residues long. Germline-derived CDR1 and CDR2 are SGHNT and YENEEA. This CDR3 is CASSLVPNTGELFF. The CDR3 region has the DNA TGTGCCAGCAGCTTAGTACCAAACACCGGGGAGCTGTTTTTT.

The rearrangement uses TRBV10-2 and TRBJ1-2; possible D gene TRBD1, 5 bases. Germline V gene lookup returns CDR1 WSHSY and CDR2 SAAADI. Between the trimmed V and J ends, which lost 7 bases and 2 bases, there was a span of 17 bases. The CDR3 consists of 15 residues. The CDR3, as DNA: TGCGCCAGCATTAGGGACGGCGTTGGGAACTATGGCTACACCTTC. Translation: CASIRDGVGNYGYTF.

This chain joins TRBV15 and TRBJ2-5; D is tentatively TRBD1 or TRBD2 (5 bases each). The V gene's germline CDR1 is LNHNV and CDR2 YYDKDF (reference sequence). Trimming shortened V by 1 base and J by 4 bases, and 16 bases separated the two germline ends. This CDR3 spans 16 amino acids. The CDR3 sequence is CATSRASRTQGETQYF. CDR3 nucleotides: TGTGCCACCAGCAGAGCTTCGCGGACTCAGGGAGAGACCCAGTACTTC.

V is TRBV6-5 and J is TRBJ1-2; D not certain. There are 13 residues in the CDR3. V dropped 8 bases and J dropped 8 bases, with 18 bases sitting between them. In germline, CDR1 is MNHEY, CDR2 SVGAGI. CDR3 sequence: CASPPPEHLGYTF. The CDR3 nucleotides read TGTGCCAGCCCCCCCCCGGAACACCTGGGCTACACCTTC.

The CDR3 sequence: CASSLNRAPGYGYTF. The CDR3 DNA reads as TGTGCCAGCAGTCTCAACAGGGCGCCCGGGTATGGCTACACCTTC. V gene TRBV27 combines with J gene TRBJ1-2; tentative D call: TRBD1 (6 bases). Germline lookup yields CDR1 MNHEY and CDR2 SMNVEV (reference sequence). With 5 bases removed from V and 5 bases from J, the gap between germline ends came to 18 bases. The CDR3 has 15 amino acids.

This clone was observed a few times. The chain couples TRBV28 to TRBJ2-7, with 7 bases lining up with TRBD1. The ends lost 10 bases at V and 3 bases at J; junction bases unmatched: 6. The germline CDR1 and CDR2 sequences are MDHEN and SYDVKM. The CDR3 loop spans 12 amino acids. The CDR3 DNA follows: TGTGCCATCACAGGGGCGAGCTACGAGCAGTACTTC. This codes for CAITGASYEQYF.

This chain joins TRBV28 and TRBJ2-7; 8 bases fit TRBD1. With 6 bases clipped from V and 1 base from J, the junction kept 11 bases outside the gene matches. The length of the CDR3 is 16 residues. CDR1 is MDHEN and CDR2 is SYDVKM in the germline V gene. CDR3 DNA: TGTGCCAGCAGGGGGTCAGTGGGACAGGTATCCTACGAGCAGTACTTC. Protein product: CASRGSVGQVSYEQYF.

The J gene is TRBJ1-1, the V gene TRBV11-2, with D possibly TRBD1 on 6 matching bases. CDR3 length equals 18 residues. The germline gives CDR1 SGHAT, CDR2 FQNNGV. V gave up 3 bases and J gave up 0 bases, with 20 bases separating them. CDR3 protein: CASSFLQGTKVMNTEAFF. The CDR3 DNA reads as TGTGCCAGCAGCTTTCTCCAAGGGACAAAAGTAATGAACACTGAAGCTTTCTTT.

The chain couples TRBV20-1 to TRBJ2-1; D call uncertain. Germline loops: CDR1 DFQATT, CDR2 SNEGSKA (reference sequence). This CDR3 has 11 residues. V dropped 3 bases and J dropped 8 bases, with 8 bases sitting between them. CDR3 in amino acids: CSASGPDEQFF. CDR3 nucleotide sequence: TGCAGTGCTAGTGGTCCGGATGAGCAGTTCTTC.

The chain couples TRBV30 to TRBJ1-2; D is unresolved. Germline CDR1 GTSNPN, CDR2 SVGIG (reference sequence). The germline V and J ends were trimmed by 0 bases and 3 bases, with 8 bases remaining between them. The CDR3 consists of 13 residues. The CDR3 region has the DNA TGTGCCTGGAGTGTAGAGGCGGACTATGGCTACACCTTC. It yields the protein CAWSVEADYGYTF.

This chain links TRBV5-1 with TRBJ2-3; 9 nucleotides align to TRBD1. The CDR3 runs 13 residues. Germline trimming cut 4 bases from V and 12 bases from J; bases unmatched to any gene: 9. CDR1 is SGHRS and CDR2 is YFSETQ in the germline V gene. The CDR3 coding sequence is TGCGCCAGCAGCCCGCCGGGACAGGGAAATCAGTATTTT. Its protein product is CASSPPGQGNQYF.

The chain carries TRBV10-3 and TRBJ2-7; either TRBD1 or TRBD2 may supply D (5 bases each). V lost 6 bases and J 2 bases, leaving 11 bases between the germline ends. The CDR3 runs 13 residues. Germline V gives CDR1 ENHRY, CDR2 SYGVKD. The CDR3 loop reads CAISPGRTYEQYF. In DNA form, the CDR3 reads TGTGCCATCAGCCCGGGACGAACCTACGAGCAGTACTTC.

V is TRBV27 and J is TRBJ1-1, with 7 bases matching TRBD1. V shed 3 bases, J shed 1 base, and the junction held 8 bases outside the gene matches. CDR1 is MNHEY, CDR2 SMNVEV, per germline (reference sequence). This CDR3 spans 16 amino acids. The CDR3 loop reads CASSFPTGWRNTEAFF. The DNA for the CDR3 is TGTGCCAGCAGTTTCCCGACAGGGTGGCGGAACACTGAAGCTTTCTTT.

This clone has only a few counts. This rearrangement joins TRBV2 to TRBJ2-2; 12 bases are a match to TRBD2. The CDR3 has 19 residues. Trimming removed 6 bases from V and 3 bases from J; junction bases left unmatched: 14. The germline gives CDR1 SNHLY, CDR2 FYNNEI. The CDR3 protein is CASRLSGIGLAGHTGELFF. As DNA, the CDR3 is TGTGCCAGCAGATTATCGGGGATTGGACTAGCGGGACACACCGGGGAGCTGTTTTTT.

The chain has TRBV28 and TRBJ2-3; D gene uncertain. Trimming cost V 4 bases and J 2 bases, with 16 bases left between them. The CDR3 loop spans 16 amino acids. Germline-derived CDR1 and CDR2 are MDHEN and SYDVKM. The DNA for the CDR3 is TGTGCCAGCAGTTCCCCTGGTGGCGACCTCACAGATACGCAGTATTTT. Protein: CASSSPGGDLTDTQYF.

This clone was counted only a few times. Other DNA sequences of this sample code for an identical CDR3. The V call is TRBV7-2, the J call TRBJ2-1; D remains unclear. Per germline, CDR1 SGHTA and CDR2 FQGNSA. V lost 4 bases to trimming and J lost 1 base, with 5 bases between them. The CDR3 has 13 residues. CDR3 sequence: CASSWQSYNEQFF. The DNA of the CDR3 is TGTGCCAGCAGCTGGCAATCCTACAATGAGCAGTTCTTC.

The genes are TRBV6-1 and TRBJ1-2; 7 positions match TRBD1. Germline V gives CDR1 MNHNS, CDR2 SASEGT. The CDR3 has 11 amino acids. V dropped 8 bases and J dropped 3; count of bases not matched to a gene: 0. The CDR3 DNA reads TGTGCCAGCGACAGGGACTATGGCTACACCTTC. Translating gives CASDRDYGYTF.

This chain links TRBV7-6 with TRBJ1-1; no clear D gene. The germline V and J ends were trimmed by 1 base and 1 base, with 7 bases remaining between them. CDR1 is SGHVS and CDR2 is FNYEAQ in the germline V gene. This CDR3 comprises 14 residues. The CDR3 nucleotides read TGTGCCAGCAGCTTAGGAGAGGGGAACACTGAAGCTTTCTTT. Translation gives CASSLGEGNTEAFF. The full variable domain, with the rest looked up from reference TRBV7-6 and TRBJ1-1, is GAGVSQSPRYKVTKRGQDVALRCDPISGHVSLYWYRQALGQGPEFLTYFNYEAQQDKSGLPNDRFSAERPEGSISTLTIQRTEQRDSAMYRCASSLGEGNTEAFFGQGTRLTVV.

This clone came up once. V usage is TRBV27 and J usage is TRBJ1-4; D is uncertain. The V gene's germline CDR1 is MNHEY and CDR2 SMNVEV (reference sequence). V lost 4 bases and J 7 bases, leaving 10 bases between the germline ends. This CDR3 spans 13 amino acids. The DNA of the CDR3 is TGTGCCAGCAGTTATGTGGCCGGTGAAAAACTGTTTTTT. It encodes CASSYVAGEKLFF.

The V and J genes are TRBV7-7 and TRBJ2-5; D is possibly TRBD1 (6 bases). Trimming left V 5 bases short and J 4 bases short, with 14 bases between. This CDR3 spans 14 amino acids. Per the germline V gene, CDR1 is SSHAT and CDR2 is FNYEAQ (reference sequence). This CDR3 reads CASSLQGMGETQYF. DNA for the CDR3: TGTGCCAGCAGCCTGCAGGGGATGGGAGAGACCCAGTACTTC. The whole variable domain, remainder taken from reference TRBV7-7 and TRBJ2-5, is GAGVSQSPRYKVTKRGQDVTLRCDPISSHATLYWYQQALGQGPEFLTYFNYEAQPDKSGLPSDRFSAERPEGSISTLTIQRTEQRDSAMYRCASSLQGMGETQYFGPGTRLLVL.

The chain combines TRBV5-4 with TRBJ2-1; D might be TRBD1 (6 bases). Trimming removed 2 bases from V and 3 bases from J, with 12 bases in between. The CDR3 sequence is 15 residues long. Germline CDR1 and CDR2: SGHNT and YYREEE (reference sequence). This CDR3 reads CASSLGTYFYNEQFF. CDR3 DNA sequence: TGTGCCAGCAGCTTAGGGACATACTTCTACAATGAGCAGTTCTTC.

The chain links TRBV28 to TRBJ1-1; D is undetermined. Trimming pared 5 bases from V and 0 bases from J, leaving 1 base between. The CDR3 contains 11 residues. Germline V gene lookup returns CDR1 MDHEN and CDR2 SYDVKM. CDR3 sequence (DNA): TGTGCCAGCAGTGTGAACACTGAAGCTTTCTTT. It is translated as CASSVNTEAFF.

The rearrangement links TRBV28 to TRBJ1-5; D ambiguous. Trimming took off 6 bases at V and 2 bases at J, with 8 bases between the two ends. This CDR3 region has 13 residues. Looked up from germline, CDR1 is MDHEN and CDR2 is SYDVKM. The chain's CDR3 is CASRVQGNQPQHF. CDR3 DNA: TGTGCCAGCAGGGTTCAGGGCAATCAGCCCCAGCATTTT.

The chain recombines TRBV7-9 with TRBJ2-1; 10 nucleotides match TRBD2. The V gene's germline CDR1 is SEHNR and CDR2 FQNEAQ (reference sequence). The CDR3 runs 16 residues. V lost 11 bases and J lost 8; bases outside the gene matches: 18. The CDR3 loop is CALKSPAGGPKDEQFF. In DNA form, the CDR3 reads TGTGCCCTAAAGTCCCCAGCGGGAGGGCCAAAGGATGAGCAGTTCTTC.

The chain is built from TRBV30 and TRBJ2-1, with TRBD2 as a possible D gene (7 bases). V dropped 2 bases and J dropped 7 bases, with 12 bases sitting between them. The CDR3 totals 13 residues. Per germline, CDR1 GTSNPN and CDR2 SVGIG (reference sequence). CDR3 nucleotides: TGTGCCTGGAGTCGGGGGGCCGGGAATGAGCAGTTCTTC. Protein product: CAWSRGAGNEQFF. The full variable domain, its missing parts supplied by reference TRBV30 and TRBJ2-1, is SQTIHQWPATLVQPVGSPLSLECTVEGTSNPNLYWYRQAAGRGLQLLFYSVGIGQISSEVPQNLSASRPQDRQFILSSKKLLLSDSGFYLCAWSRGAGNEQFFGPGTRLTVL.

The V call is TRBV5-4, the J call TRBJ2-3, with D possibly being TRBD2 (7 bases). Germline CDR1 SGHNT, CDR2 YYREEE (reference sequence). The length of the CDR3 is 16 residues. V was trimmed by 4 bases and J by 4 bases, leaving 19 bases between them. The CDR3 loop reads CASSGGRGSVPDTQYF. DNA for the CDR3: TGTGCCAGCAGCGGGGGGCGCGGGAGCGTACCAGATACGCAGTATTTT.

This clone was observed once. The rearrangement links TRBV28 to TRBJ2-7; D possibly corresponds to TRBD2 (5 bases). CDR3 size: 13 residues. With 2 bases removed from V and 9 bases from J, the gap between germline ends came to 14 bases. The V gene's germline CDR1 is MDHEN and CDR2 SYDVKM. In DNA form, the CDR3 reads TGTGCCAGCAGTTTAGATGCTAGCCATCTGCAGTACTTC. It is translated as CASSLDASHLQYF.

The V gene is TRBV2, the J gene TRBJ1-1, with D possibly being TRBD1 (5 bases). The germline CDR1 and CDR2 sequences are SNHLY and FYNNEI. With 8 bases removed from V and 6 bases from J, the gap between germline ends came to 16 bases. This CDR3 comprises 13 residues. The CDR3 here is CASGRRGISEAFF. The CDR3 coding sequence is TGTGCCAGCGGGCGGCGGGGGATCTCTGAAGCTTTCTTT.

This sequence joins TRBV27 and TRBJ2-3; D is unclear. Germline CDR1 and CDR2: MNHEY and SMNVEV (reference sequence). The CDR3 is 15 amino acids. V lost 3 bases, J lost 2 bases, and 12 bases lay in between. This CDR3 reads CASSFSAADTDTQYF. The CDR3 nucleotides read TGTGCCAGCAGTTTCTCCGCGGCAGACACAGATACGCAGTATTTT.